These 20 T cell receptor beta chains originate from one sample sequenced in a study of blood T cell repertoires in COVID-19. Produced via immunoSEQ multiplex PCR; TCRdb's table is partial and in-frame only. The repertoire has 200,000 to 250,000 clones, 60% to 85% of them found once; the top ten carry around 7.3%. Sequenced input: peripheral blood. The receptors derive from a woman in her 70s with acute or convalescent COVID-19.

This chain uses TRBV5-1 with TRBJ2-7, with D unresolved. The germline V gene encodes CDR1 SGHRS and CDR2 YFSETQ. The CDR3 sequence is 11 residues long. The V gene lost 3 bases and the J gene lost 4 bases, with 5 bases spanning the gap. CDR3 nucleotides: TGCGCCAGCAGCTCCCCGTACGAGCAGTACGTC. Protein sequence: CASSSPYEQYV.

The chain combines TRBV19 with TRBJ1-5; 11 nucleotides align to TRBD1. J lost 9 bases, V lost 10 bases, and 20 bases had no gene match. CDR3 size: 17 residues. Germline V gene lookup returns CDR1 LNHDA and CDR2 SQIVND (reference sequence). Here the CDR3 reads CATPGQGARSAHPPQHF. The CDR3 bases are TGTGCCACCCCCGGACAGGGGGCCCGGTCAGCGCATCCGCCCCAGCATTTT.

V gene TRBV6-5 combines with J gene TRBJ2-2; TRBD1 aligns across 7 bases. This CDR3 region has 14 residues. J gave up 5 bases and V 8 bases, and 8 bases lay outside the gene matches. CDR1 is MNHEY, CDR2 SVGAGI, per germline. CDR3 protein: CASERGGRTGELFF. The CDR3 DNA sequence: TGTGCCAGCGAGAGAGGGGGCCGAACCGGGGAGCTGTTTTTT.

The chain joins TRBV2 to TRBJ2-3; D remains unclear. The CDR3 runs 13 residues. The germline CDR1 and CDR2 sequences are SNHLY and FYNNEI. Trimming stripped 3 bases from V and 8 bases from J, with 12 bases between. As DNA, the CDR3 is TGTGCCAGCAGTGACGTCGCTTCAGGTACGCAGTATTTT. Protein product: CASSDVASGTQYF.

CDR3: CASSQGLAGAEYEQYV. CDR3 in DNA: TGTGCCAGCAGCCAGGGACTAGCGGGGGCCGAGTACGAGCAGTACGTC. The chain links TRBV5-6 to TRBJ2-7; 14 nucleotides match TRBD2. Trimming at V came to 4 bases and at J to 4 bases, leaving 7 bases not matched to a gene. CDR3 length: 16 residues. The germline V gene has CDR1 SGHDT and CDR2 YYEEEE.

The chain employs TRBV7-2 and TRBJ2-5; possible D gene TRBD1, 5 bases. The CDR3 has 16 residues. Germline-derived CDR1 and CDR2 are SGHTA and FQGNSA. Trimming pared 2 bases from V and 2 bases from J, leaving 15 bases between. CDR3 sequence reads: CASSLTPGAGQETQYF. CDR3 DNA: TGTGCCAGCAGCTTAACTCCTGGGGCTGGACAAGAGACCCAGTACTTC.

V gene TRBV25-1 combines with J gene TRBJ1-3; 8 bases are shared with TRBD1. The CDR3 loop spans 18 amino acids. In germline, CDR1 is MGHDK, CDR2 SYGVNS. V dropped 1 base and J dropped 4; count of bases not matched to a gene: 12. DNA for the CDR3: TGTGCCAGCAGTGAATCCCTTTTCCAGGGGGCGCGCGGAAACACCATATATTTT. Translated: CASSESLFQGARGNTIYF.

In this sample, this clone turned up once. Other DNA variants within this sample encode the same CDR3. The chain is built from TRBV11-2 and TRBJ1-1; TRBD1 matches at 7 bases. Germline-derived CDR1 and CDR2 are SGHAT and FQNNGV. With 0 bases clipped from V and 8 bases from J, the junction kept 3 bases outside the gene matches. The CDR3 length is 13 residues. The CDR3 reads CASSLDRTGEAFF. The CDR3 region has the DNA TGTGCCAGCAGCTTAGATCGGACAGGAGAAGCTTTCTTT.

In DNA form, the CDR3 reads TGTGCCAGCAGTACAGGACAGGGCTATGGCTACACCTTC. Its translation is CASSTGQGYGYTF. The chain is built from TRBV25-1 and TRBJ1-2; 8 bases map to TRBD1. Looked up from germline, CDR1 is MGHDK and CDR2 is SYGVNS. The length of the CDR3 is 13 residues. V lost 5 bases, J lost 4 bases, and 3 bases stayed unmatched.

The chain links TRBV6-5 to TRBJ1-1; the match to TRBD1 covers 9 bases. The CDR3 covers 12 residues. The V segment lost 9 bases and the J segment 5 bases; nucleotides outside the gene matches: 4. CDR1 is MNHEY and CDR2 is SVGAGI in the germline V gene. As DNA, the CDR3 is TGTGCCAGTGGGACAGGGAGGACTGAAGCTTTCTTT. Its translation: CASGTGRTEAFF.

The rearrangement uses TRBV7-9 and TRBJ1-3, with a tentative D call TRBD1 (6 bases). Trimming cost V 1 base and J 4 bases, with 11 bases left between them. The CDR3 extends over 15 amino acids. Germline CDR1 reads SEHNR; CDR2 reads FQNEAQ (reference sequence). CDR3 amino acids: CASSLVKGHGNTIYF. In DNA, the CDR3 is TGTGCCAGCAGCTTAGTAAAGGGACACGGAAACACCATATATTTT.

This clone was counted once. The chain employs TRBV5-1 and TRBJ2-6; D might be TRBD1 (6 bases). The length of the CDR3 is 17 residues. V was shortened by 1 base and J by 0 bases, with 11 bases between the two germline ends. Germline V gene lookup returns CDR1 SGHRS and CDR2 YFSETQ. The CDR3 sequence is CASSLKAGDSGANVLTF. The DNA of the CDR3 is TGCGCCAGCAGCTTGAAGGCAGGGGACTCTGGGGCCAACGTCCTGACTTTC. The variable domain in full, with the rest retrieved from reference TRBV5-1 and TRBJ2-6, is KAGVTQTPRYLIKTRGQQVTLSCSPISGHRSVSWYQQTPGQGLQFLFEYFSETQRNKGNFPGRFSGRQFSNSRSEMNVSTLELGDSALYLCASSLKAGDSGANVLTFGAGSRLTVL.

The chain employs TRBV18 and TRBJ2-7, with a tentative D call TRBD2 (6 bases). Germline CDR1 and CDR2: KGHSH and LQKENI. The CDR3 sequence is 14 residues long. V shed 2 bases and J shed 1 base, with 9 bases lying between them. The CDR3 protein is CASSPGTSSYEQYF. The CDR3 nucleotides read TGTGCCAGCTCACCAGGGACTTCTTCCTACGAGCAGTACTTC.

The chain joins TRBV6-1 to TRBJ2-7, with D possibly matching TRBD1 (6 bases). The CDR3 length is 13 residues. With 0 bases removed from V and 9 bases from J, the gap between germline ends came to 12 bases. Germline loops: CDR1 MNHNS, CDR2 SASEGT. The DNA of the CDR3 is TGTGCCAGCAGTGAAGCGGAACAGGGAGCGCAGTACGTC. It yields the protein CASSEAEQGAQYV.

In DNA, the CDR3 is TGTGCCAGCAGCTCGGGACAGGCCGCCGAGGGGGTAAGCACGCAGTATTTT. It is translated as CASSSGQAAEGVSTQYF. V is TRBV7-9 and J is TRBJ2-3, with 8 nucleotides matching TRBD1. V shed 4 bases and J 9 bases; nucleotides not matched to a gene: 18. There are 17 residues in the CDR3. The V gene's germline CDR1 is SEHNR and CDR2 FQNEAQ (reference sequence).

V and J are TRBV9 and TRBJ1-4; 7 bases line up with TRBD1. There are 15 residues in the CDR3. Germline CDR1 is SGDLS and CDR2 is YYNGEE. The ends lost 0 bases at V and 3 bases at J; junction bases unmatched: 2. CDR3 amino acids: CASSVEDRANEKLFF. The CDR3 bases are TGTGCCAGCAGCGTAGAAGACAGGGCTAATGAAAAACTGTTTTTT.

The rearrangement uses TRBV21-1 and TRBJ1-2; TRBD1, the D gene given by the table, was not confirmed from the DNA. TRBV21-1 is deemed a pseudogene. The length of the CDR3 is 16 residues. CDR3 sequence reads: CASSKVPGQGNYGYTF. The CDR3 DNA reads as TGTGCCAGCAGCAAAGTTCCTGGACAGGGGAACTATGGCTACACCTTC.

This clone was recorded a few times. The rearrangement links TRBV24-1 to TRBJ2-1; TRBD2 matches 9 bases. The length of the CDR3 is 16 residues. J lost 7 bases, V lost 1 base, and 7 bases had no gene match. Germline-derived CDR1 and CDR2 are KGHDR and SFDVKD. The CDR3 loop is CATSDFPSGAGNEQFF. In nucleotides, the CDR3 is TGTGCCACCAGTGATTTCCCTAGCGGGGCTGGGAATGAGCAGTTCTTC.

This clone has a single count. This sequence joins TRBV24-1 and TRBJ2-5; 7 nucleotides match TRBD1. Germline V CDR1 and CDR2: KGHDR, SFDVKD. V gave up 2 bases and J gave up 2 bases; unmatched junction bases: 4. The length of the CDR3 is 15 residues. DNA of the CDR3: TGTGCCACCAGTGATTATACAGGGGAACAAGAGACCCAGTACTTC. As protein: CATSDYTGEQETQYF.

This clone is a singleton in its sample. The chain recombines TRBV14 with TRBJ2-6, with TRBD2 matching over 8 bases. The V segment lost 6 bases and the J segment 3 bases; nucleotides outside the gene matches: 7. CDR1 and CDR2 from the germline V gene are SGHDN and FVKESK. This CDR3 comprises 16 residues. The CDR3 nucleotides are TGTGCCAGCAGTTATTCGGGGGGGCTTGGGGCCAACGTCCTGACTTTC. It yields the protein CASSYSGGLGANVLTF.